Following are 25 T cell receptor beta chains from one sample sequenced in a study of spatial heterogeneity in lung cancer. Time point here: sample taken at primary tumor resection. Whole RNA came from tumor, nontumor lung or frozen PBMC and was sequenced without being sorted. TCRdb recomputed calls from the 5' RACE reads with MiXCR, one row per CDR3 protein. This repertoire shows roughly 70,000 distinct CDR3 sequences, approximately 12% found once; its top ten account for more than 7%. The sample consisted of PBMCs, taken at surgery. The receptor set was obtained from a male donor with early-stage non-small cell lung cancer.

Ten or more counts support this clonotype. The chain couples TRBV5-4 to TRBJ2-7; 8 nucleotides agree with TRBD1. The V segment lost 4 bases and the J segment 3 bases; nucleotides outside the gene matches: 6. Germline V gives CDR1 SGHNT, CDR2 YYREEE (reference sequence). The CDR3 spans 14 residues. CDR3 loop: CASSIRDRHYEQYF. CDR3 in DNA: TGTGCCAGCAGCATCCGGGACAGGCACTACGAGCAGTACTTC.

V gene TRBV19 combines with J gene TRBJ1-1, with TRBD1 identical over 8 bases. Germline CDR1 and CDR2: LNHDA and SQIVND (reference sequence). The CDR3 is 14 amino acids. The trim removed 8 bases at V and 5 bases at J, leaving 10 bases unmatched. The CDR3 DNA follows: TGTGCCAGTGAAGGGACAGGAGTGTGGACTGAAGCTTTCTTT. It is translated as CASEGTGVWTEAFF. Combining the CDR3 with reference TRBV19 and TRBJ1-1 gives the whole variable domain DGGITQSPKYLFRKEGQNVTLSCEQNLNHDAMYWYRQDPGQGLRLIYYSQIVNDFQKGDIAEGYSVSREKKESFPLTVTSAQKNPTAFYLCASEGTGVWTEAFFGQGTRLTVV.

This sequence joins TRBV6-5 and TRBJ1-5, with D hard to call. The CDR3 is 14 amino acids. Germline CDR1 reads MNHEY; CDR2 reads SVGAGI. V lost 4 bases and J lost 5, with 12 bases in between. CDR3 bases: TGTGCCAGCAGTTTCGGACCTTTGGATCAGCCCCAGCATTTT. Translating it yields CASSFGPLDQPQHF.

Only a few counts were recorded for this clonotype. The chain recombines TRBV7-6 with TRBJ1-1; 7 nucleotides agree with TRBD1. This CDR3 has 14 amino acids. The junction had 9 bases not matched to a gene; V was cut back by 5 bases and J by 6 bases. CDR1 and CDR2 (germline): SGHVS, FNYEAQ. CDR3 DNA sequence: TGTGCCAGCAGCCCACTCAAGCAGGGGGCTGAAGCTTTCTTT. This sequence encodes CASSPLKQGAEAFF.

About this clonotype: A much larger clone is a single base away; this may be a read error. The J gene is TRBJ2-4, the V gene TRBV5-1; TRBD1 might be the D (6 bases). Germline V lookup: CDR1 SGHRS, CDR2 YFSETQ. This CDR3 has 15 residues. For the CDR3, the DNA is TGCACCAGCAGCTTTACGACAGGCGGCAAAAACATTCAGTACTTC. It encodes CTSSFTTGGKNIQYF.

This clonotype has a handful of counts. The chain is built from TRBV4-3 and TRBJ2-1; possibly TRBD2 for D (5 bases). Trimming pared 3 bases from V and 9 bases from J, leaving 18 bases between. This CDR3 comprises 15 residues. Germline V gene data show CDR1 as LGHNA and CDR2 as YSLEER. CDR3 bases: TGCGCCAGCAGCCAGATCCTCAGCTTAGCGTCTGAGCAGTTCTTC. It is translated as CASSQILSLASEQFF.

The V gene is TRBV6-2 or TRBV6-3, the J gene TRBJ2-7; D not resolved. V was pared by 0 bases and J by 0 bases, with 12 bases between. The germline CDR1 and CDR2 sequences are MNHEY and SVGEGT. The CDR3 has 16 residues. CDR3 coding DNA: TGTGCCAGCAGTTACTCGATACCGGCGAACTCCTACGAGCAGTACTTC. This sequence encodes CASSYSIPANSYEQYF.

This chain connects TRBV27 to TRBJ1-1; no definite D call. V lost 3 bases and J lost 0, with 5 bases in between. The germline V gene has CDR1 MNHEY and CDR2 SMNVEV (reference sequence). This CDR3 region has 13 residues. Here the CDR3 DNA reads TGTGCCAGCAGTTTTTGGCTGAACACTGAAGCTTTCTTT. It yields the protein CASSFWLNTEAFF.

This clonotype came up a few times. The chain has TRBV6-1 and TRBJ1-5; the D is unclear. CDR1 and CDR2 (germline): MNHNS, SASEGT. The CDR3 is 12 amino acids. Trimming cost V 3 bases and J 3 bases, with 3 bases left between them. For the CDR3, the DNA is TGTGCCAGCAGTGACACCAATCAGCCCCAGCATTTT. Translated: CASSDTNQPQHF.

This clonotype was detected ten times or more. This rearrangement joins TRBV19 to TRBJ1-2; TRBD1 matches 11 bases. CDR3 length: 15 residues. Trimming at V came to 8 bases and at J to 5 bases, leaving 10 bases not matched to a gene. Germline V gene lookup returns CDR1 LNHDA and CDR2 SQIVND (reference sequence). The CDR3 spells CASLGTGGEDYGYTF. The CDR3, as DNA: TGTGCCAGTTTGGGGACAGGGGGTGAAGATTATGGCTACACCTTC.

This clonotype appeared a few times. V usage is TRBV19 and J usage is TRBJ2-5, with TRBD1 matching 7 bases. This CDR3 is built from 15 residues. Germline V gene lookup returns CDR1 LNHDA and CDR2 SQIVND (reference sequence). After removal of 5 bases from V and 1 base from J, the junction contained 7 bases not matched to a gene. As DNA, the CDR3 is TGTGCCAGTAGTCCGGGACAGAGGTCCCAAGAGACCCAGTACTTC. This translates into CASSPGQRSQETQYF. The full variable domain, completed using reference TRBV19 and TRBJ2-5, is DGGITQSPKYLFRKEGQNVTLSCEQNLNHDAMYWYRQDPGQGLRLIYYSQIVNDFQKGDIAEGYSVSREKKESFPLTVTSAQKNPTAFYLCASSPGQRSQETQYFGPGTRLLVL.

In its sample, this clonotype is medium-sized (0.01 to 0.1%). The chain is built from TRBV28 and TRBJ2-6; D is ambiguous. This CDR3 has 14 residues. From germline, CDR1 is MDHEN and CDR2 SYDVKM. Trimming removed 8 bases at V and 0 bases at J, with 8 bases between. The CDR3 DNA reads TGTGCCAGCGGGCTGTACTCTGGGGCCAACGTCCTGACTTTC. It encodes CASGLYSGANVLTF.

This clonotype was seen at least ten times. The chain recombines TRBV21-1 with TRBJ2-2; the table's TRBD2 call for D was not verified on the DNA. TRBV21-1 corresponds to a pseudogene. CDR3 size: 19 residues. Written as DNA, the CDR3 is TGTGCCAGCAGCTGTCTTAGGACTAGCGGGAGACTGGGCACCGGGGAGCTGTTTTTT. Its translation: CASSCLRTSGRLGTGELFF.

This clonotype has more than one count but fewer than ten. The chain uses TRBV10-3 and TRBJ1-6, with D maybe TRBD1 (5 bases). Trimming removed 0 bases from V and 5 bases from J, with 11 bases in between. The germline V gene has CDR1 ENHRY and CDR2 SYGVKD. The CDR3 totals 16 residues. The CDR3 nucleotides are TGTGCCATCAGTGAGTCCCATGGGGCGGATAATTCACCCCTCCACTTT. This gives the protein CAISESHGADNSPLHF.

This clonotype was found many times. This chain connects TRBV29-1 to TRBJ1-3; no clear D. Germline CDR1 reads SQVTM; CDR2 reads ANQGSEA. The CDR3 has 13 amino acids. V was shortened by 4 bases and J by 1 base, with 8 bases between the two germline ends. CDR3 amino acids: CSVALGSGNTIYF. The CDR3 nucleotides are TGCAGCGTTGCGTTAGGTTCTGGAAACACCATATATTTT.

This clonotype has just a few counts. V usage is TRBV12-3 or TRBV12-4 and J usage is TRBJ1-5; possibly TRBD1 for D (5 bases). The CDR3 has 13 residues. V was pared by 7 bases and J by 6 bases, with 13 bases between. The CDR3, as DNA: TGTGCCAGCACTCAAGGGAGGGGTCAGCCCCAGCATTTT. Amino acid sequence: CASTQGRGQPQHF.

The gene calls are TRBV20-1 and TRBJ2-3, with 14 bases matching TRBD2. V was clipped by 5 bases and J by 1 base; unmatched bases: 8. The CDR3 consists of 17 residues. Germline lookup yields CDR1 DFQATT and CDR2 SNEGSKA (reference sequence). CDR3 sequence: CSASGTSGRGGTDTQYF. The CDR3 DNA is TGCAGTGCTTCCGGGACTAGCGGGAGAGGAGGCACAGATACGCAGTATTTT.

This clonotype was seen only a few times. The chain recombines TRBV11-3 with TRBJ2-7; D possibly corresponds to TRBD2 (5 bases). CDR1 is SGHNT, CDR2 YENEEA, per germline. Trimming left V 5 bases short and J 6 bases short, with 17 bases between. CDR3 length equals 14 residues. CDR3 bases: TGTGCCAGCAGCCCCCTCGCCCGGGAAAGCGAGCAGTACTTC. Protein product: CASSPLARESEQYF.

The chain employs TRBV2 and TRBJ1-1, with D unclear. CDR3 length equals 12 residues. The germline V gene has CDR1 SNHLY and CDR2 FYNNEI. Trimming removed 4 bases at V and 4 bases at J, with 7 bases between. The CDR3 spells CASSADVTEAFF. CDR3 DNA sequence: TGTGCCAGCAGTGCGGACGTCACTGAAGCTTTCTTT.

The chain couples TRBV13 to TRBJ2-4, with D hard to call. This CDR3 contains 12 residues. Trimming cost V 0 bases and J 6 bases, with 3 bases left between them. The germline gives CDR1 PRHDT, CDR2 FYEKMQ (reference sequence). In nucleotides, the CDR3 is TGTGCCAGCAGCTTAGGACTAAACATTCAGTACTTC. It is translated as CASSLGLNIQYF.

This chain joins TRBV4-3 and TRBJ2-7; D is ambiguous. Looked up from germline, CDR1 is LGHNA and CDR2 is YSLEER. The V gene lost 0 bases and the J gene lost 2 bases, with 2 bases spanning the gap. The length of the CDR3 is 12 residues. In DNA form, the CDR3 reads TGCGCCAGCAGCCAAGATGCCTACGAGCAGTACTTC. Protein sequence: CASSQDAYEQYF.

This clonotype was counted at least ten times. The chain is built from TRBV5-6 and TRBJ2-7, with 7 bases identical to TRBD2. J lost 5 bases, V lost 2 bases, and 10 bases had no gene match. This CDR3 region has 15 residues. CDR1 is SGHDT and CDR2 is YYEEEE in the germline V gene. For the CDR3, the DNA is TGTGCCAGCAGCTTATGGAGGGACTACTTCAACGAGCAGTACTTC. Translated: CASSLWRDYFNEQYF.

The chain recombines TRBV9 with TRBJ2-7, with TRBD1 matching over 7 bases. Trimming removed 3 bases from V and 7 bases from J; junction bases left unmatched: 7. In germline, CDR1 is SGDLS, CDR2 YYNGEE. This CDR3 is 13 amino acids long. DNA for the CDR3: TGTGCCAGCAGCGACAAGAACAGGGGAGAGCAGTACTTC. This gives the protein CASSDKNRGEQYF. The full variable domain, completed using reference TRBV9 and TRBJ2-7, is DSGVTQTPKHLITATGQRVTLRCSPRSGDLSVYWYQQSLDQGLQFLIQYYNGEERAKGNILERFSAQQFPDLHSELNLSSLELGDSALYFCASSDKNRGEQYFGPGTRLTVT.

The gene calls are TRBV3-1 and TRBJ2-2; TRBD2 aligns across 9 bases. J was trimmed by 6 bases and V by 1 base; bases with no gene match: 0. The CDR3 sequence is 14 residues long. Germline V gives CDR1 LGHDT, CDR2 YNNKEL (reference sequence). The CDR3: CASSQGLAAGELFF. The CDR3 DNA is TGTGCCAGCAGCCAAGGACTAGCGGCCGGGGAGCTGTTTTTT.

This clonotype was picked up many times. V usage is TRBV13 and J usage is TRBJ2-5, with 9 bases fitting TRBD1. V was clipped by 2 bases and J by 5 bases; unmatched bases: 6. The CDR3 is 15 residues long. CDR1 is PRHDT and CDR2 is FYEKMQ in the germline V gene (reference sequence). In DNA form, the CDR3 reads TGTGCCAGCAGCTTATCCCGGGACAGGGATGAGACCCAGTACTTC. Amino acids: CASSLSRDRDETQYF.